These 2 T cell receptor beta chains originate from one sample sequenced in a study of T cells after yellow fever vaccination. Using its own MiXCR run on the 5' RACE reads, TCRdb lists one record per CDR3 protein. The repertoire holds around 400,000 distinct CDR3 sequences, with more than 9% as singletons. The sample consisted of PBMCs, taken on the day of the first yellow fever vaccination. These receptors were collected from a man aged 18-30 years who received the YFV17D yellow fever vaccine.

Many counts were recorded for this clonotype. The chain links TRBV12-3 or TRBV12-4 to TRBJ2-2; TRBD2 is a possible D gene (5 bases). The CDR3 consists of 15 residues. V lost 2 bases and J 5 bases, leaving 12 bases between the germline ends. DNA for the CDR3: TGTGCCAGCAGTTTACGGGGTATTGGAACCGGGGAGCTGTTTTTT. Protein product: CASSLRGIGTGELFF.

This clonotype was counted a few times. The V call is TRBV2, the J call TRBJ2-3; 11 nucleotides match TRBD2. This CDR3 has 17 residues. CDR1 is SNHLY and CDR2 is FYNNEI in the germline V gene. Germline trimming cut 5 bases from V and 2 bases from J; bases unmatched to any gene: 9. In DNA, the CDR3 is TGTGCCAGCAGTCAAAGACTAGCGGGGACCCCCACAGATACGCAGTATTTT. It encodes CASSQRLAGTPTDTQYF. Filled out from reference TRBV2 and TRBJ2-3, the complete variable domain reads EPEVTQTPSHQVTQMGQEVILRCVPISNHLYFYWYRQILGQKVEFLVSFYNNEISEKSEIFDDQFSVERPDGSNFTLKIRSTKLEDSAMYFCASSQRLAGTPTDTQYFGPGTRLTVL.